Here is one T cell receptor (beta chain) with its context. These data belong to a study of T cell changes during pregnancy in multiple sclerosis. Generated by immunoSEQ multiplex PCR, the TCRdb table keeps only in-frame clones and is missing some. The sample has more than 9,500 clones, around four fifths seen once. CDR1 is LGHNA, CDR2 YNFKEQ, per germline. This CDR3 is 15 amino acids long. The ends lost 4 bases at V and 3 bases at J; junction bases unmatched: 7. Here the sequenced sample was CD8+ T cells from peripheral blood mononuclear cells, taken after pregnancy. The chain joins TRBV4-2 to TRBJ2-3; TRBD1 matches 7 bases. The sequence was collected from a female donor in good health, enrolled as a control in a pregnancy study. Written as DNA, the CDR3 is TGTGCCAGCAGCCTACGGGACAGTTTGACAGATACGCAGTATTTT. It specifies CASSLRDSLTDTQYF.